These 9 T cell receptor beta chains were sequenced from one sample in a study of control samples from healthy donors and cancer patients. Some clones are missing from TCRdb's copy, which holds only in-frame ones; the method was immunoSEQ multiplex PCR. Of about 46,000 clones listed, roughly 86% were seen once; the top ten hold approximately 40%. The sequenced sample was PBMCs. The receptor set was obtained from a man aged 45-65 years with head and neck cancer.

This clone was detected only a few times. V and J are TRBV2 and TRBJ1-5; weak D call: TRBD1 (6 bases). Per germline, CDR1 SNHLY and CDR2 FYNNEI. Trimming pared 6 bases from V and 0 bases from J, leaving 12 bases between. The CDR3 has 15 residues. The CDR3 protein is CASRGGHNSNQPQHF. The CDR3 nucleotides are TGTGCCAGCAGGGGGGGGCATAATAGCAATCAGCCCCAGCATTTT. Looking up the rest from reference TRBV2 and TRBJ1-5 gives the full variable domain: EPEVTQTPSHQVTQMGQEVILRCVPISNHLYFYWYRQILGQKVEFLVSFYNNEISEKSEIFDDQFSVERPDGSNFTLKIRSTKLEDSAMYFCASRGGHNSNQPQHFGDGTRLSIL.

V usage is TRBV7-9 and J usage is TRBJ2-7; 16 nucleotides match TRBD2. The CDR3 extends over 17 amino acids. With 5 bases clipped from V and 3 bases from J, the junction kept 7 bases outside the gene matches. Germline loops: CDR1 SEHNR, CDR2 FQNEAQ (reference sequence). CDR3: CASSLGTSGRAFYEQYF. The CDR3 DNA is TGTGCCAGCAGCCTAGGGACTAGCGGGAGGGCCTTCTACGAGCAGTACTTC.

In nucleotides, the CDR3 is TGTGCCAGCAGTTTAATAGATGAGCAGTTCTTC. Translation: CASSLIDEQFF. V usage is TRBV28 and J usage is TRBJ2-1; D is unresolved. The CDR3 spans 11 residues. Germline values: CDR1 MDHEN, CDR2 SYDVKM. Trimming took off 2 bases at V and 8 bases at J, with 4 bases between the two ends.

This clone showed up just once. V usage is TRBV19 and J usage is TRBJ1-4, with D hard to call. With 5 bases removed from V and 8 bases from J, the gap between germline ends came to 21 bases. This CDR3 region has 16 residues. Per germline, CDR1 LNHDA and CDR2 SQIVND (reference sequence). DNA for the CDR3: TGTGCCAGTAGTGTAACCGGCGGGAGTCCTGACGAAAAACTGTTTTTT. This codes for CASSVTGGSPDEKLFF.

This chain joins TRBV6-1 and TRBJ2-1; D remains unclear. The CDR3 covers 13 residues. Germline loops: CDR1 MNHNS, CDR2 SASEGT. The germline V and J ends were trimmed by 1 base and 1 base, with 2 bases remaining between them. The CDR3 loop reads CASSEVSYNEQFF. The CDR3 nucleotides are TGTGCCAGCAGTGAAGTGTCCTACAATGAGCAGTTCTTC.

This clone was counted only a few times. The chain couples TRBV4-3 to TRBJ1-1; D gene uncertain. Germline values: CDR1 LGHNA, CDR2 YSLEER. This CDR3 is 13 amino acids long. Trimming left V 0 bases short and J 1 base short, with 3 bases between. Here the CDR3 DNA reads TGCGCCAGCAGCCAAGATTCGAACACTGAAGCTTTCTTT. It translates to CASSQDSNTEAFF.

This clone has only a few counts. The V and J genes are TRBV10-3 and TRBJ2-7; D is uncertain. The germline gives CDR1 ENHRY, CDR2 SYGVKD. This CDR3 spans 12 amino acids. V lost 2 bases, J lost 2 bases, and 4 bases lay in between. In nucleotides, the CDR3 is TGTGCCATCAGTGAGACTACCTACGAGCAGTACTTC. Encoded protein: CAISETTYEQYF.

V usage is TRBV6-2 or TRBV6-3 and J usage is TRBJ2-1; 10 nucleotides agree with TRBD1. The germline CDR1 and CDR2 sequences are MNHEY and SVGEGT. Germline trimming cut 6 bases from V and 6 bases from J; bases unmatched to any gene: 20. CDR3 size: 19 residues. The CDR3 here is CASSQLDIYGTGVSNEQFF. CDR3 nucleotides: TGTGCCAGCAGCCAACTCGATATATACGGGACAGGGGTGTCCAATGAGCAGTTCTTC.

The chain combines TRBV20-1 with TRBJ2-1; D ambiguous. Per the germline V gene, CDR1 is DFQATT and CDR2 is SNEGSKA (reference sequence). This CDR3 has 11 amino acids. The germline V and J ends were trimmed by 8 bases and 8 bases, with 13 bases remaining between them. CDR3 region: CSYHKGYEQFF. Here the CDR3 DNA reads TGCAGTTACCATAAAGGCTATGAGCAGTTCTTC.